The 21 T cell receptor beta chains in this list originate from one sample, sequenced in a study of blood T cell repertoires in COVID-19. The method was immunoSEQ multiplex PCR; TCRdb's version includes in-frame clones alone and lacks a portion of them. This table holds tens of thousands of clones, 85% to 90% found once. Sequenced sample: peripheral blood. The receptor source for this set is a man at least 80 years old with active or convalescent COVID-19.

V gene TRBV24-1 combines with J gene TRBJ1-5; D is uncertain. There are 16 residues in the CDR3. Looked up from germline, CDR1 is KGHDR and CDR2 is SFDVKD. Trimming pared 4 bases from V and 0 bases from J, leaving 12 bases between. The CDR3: CATSDSGRSSNQPQHF. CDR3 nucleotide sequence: TGTGCCACCAGTGACTCCGGGAGAAGTAGCAATCAGCCCCAGCATTTT.

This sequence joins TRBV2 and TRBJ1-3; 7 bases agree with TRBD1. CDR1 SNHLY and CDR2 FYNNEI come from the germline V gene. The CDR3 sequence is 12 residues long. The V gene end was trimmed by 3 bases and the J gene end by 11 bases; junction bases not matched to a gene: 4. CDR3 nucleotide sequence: TGTGCCAGCAGTGAGACAGGGATCGCCATATATTTT. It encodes CASSETGIAIYF.

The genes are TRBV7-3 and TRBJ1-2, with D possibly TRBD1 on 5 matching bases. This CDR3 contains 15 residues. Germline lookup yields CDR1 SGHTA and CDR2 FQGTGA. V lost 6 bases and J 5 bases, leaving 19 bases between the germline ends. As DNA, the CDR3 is TGTGCCAGCAGTGATCGGGGGGATAGCTCGTATGGCTACACCTTC. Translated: CASSDRGDSSYGYTF.

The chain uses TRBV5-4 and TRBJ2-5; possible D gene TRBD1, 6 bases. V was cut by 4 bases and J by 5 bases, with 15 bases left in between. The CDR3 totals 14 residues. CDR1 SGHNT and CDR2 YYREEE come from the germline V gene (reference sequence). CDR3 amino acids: CASSLKYRVETQYF. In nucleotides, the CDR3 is TGTGCCAGCAGCCTAAAGTACAGGGTGGAGACCCAGTACTTC.

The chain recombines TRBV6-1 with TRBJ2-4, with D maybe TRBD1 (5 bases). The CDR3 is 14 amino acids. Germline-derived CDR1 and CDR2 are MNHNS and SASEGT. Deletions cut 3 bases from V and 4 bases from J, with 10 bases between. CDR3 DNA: TGTGCCAGCAGTGATACAGGAACGAAAAACATTCAGTACTTC. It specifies CASSDTGTKNIQYF.

The CDR3 loop reads CASSEFRAGGDIQYF. In DNA form, the CDR3 reads TGTGCCAGCAGTGAATTTAGGGCAGGGGGTGACATTCAGTACTTC. The rearrangement uses TRBV6-1 and TRBJ2-4; TRBD1 aligns across 7 bases. The V segment lost 2 bases and the J segment 8 bases; nucleotides outside the gene matches: 9. The CDR3 is 15 amino acids. The germline CDR1 and CDR2 sequences are MNHNS and SASEGT.

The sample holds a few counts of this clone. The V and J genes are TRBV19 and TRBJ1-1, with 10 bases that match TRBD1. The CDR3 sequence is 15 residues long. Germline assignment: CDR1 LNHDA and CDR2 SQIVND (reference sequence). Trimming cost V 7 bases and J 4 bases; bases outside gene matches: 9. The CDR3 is CASTGQGRRGTEAFF. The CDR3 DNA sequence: TGTGCCAGTACGGGACAGGGGCGTAGGGGCACTGAAGCTTTCTTT.

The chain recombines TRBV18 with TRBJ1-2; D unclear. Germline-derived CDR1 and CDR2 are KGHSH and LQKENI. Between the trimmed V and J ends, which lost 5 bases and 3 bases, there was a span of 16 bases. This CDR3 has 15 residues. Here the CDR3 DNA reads TGTGCCAGCTCAGTTCGGATCGAGGGCCACTATGGCTACACCTTC. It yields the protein CASSVRIEGHYGYTF.

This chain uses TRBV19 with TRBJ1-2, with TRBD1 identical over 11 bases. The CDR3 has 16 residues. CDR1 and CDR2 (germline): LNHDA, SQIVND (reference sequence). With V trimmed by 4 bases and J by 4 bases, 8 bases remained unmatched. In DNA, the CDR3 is TGTGCCAGTAGTACCGTGGACAGGGGGCTAATCTATGGCTACACCTTC. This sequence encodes CASSTVDRGLIYGYTF. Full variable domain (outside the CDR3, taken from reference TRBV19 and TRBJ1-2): DGGITQSPKYLFRKEGQNVTLSCEQNLNHDAMYWYRQDPGQGLRLIYYSQIVNDFQKGDIAEGYSVSREKKESFPLTVTSAQKNPTAFYLCASSTVDRGLIYGYTFGSGTRLTVV.

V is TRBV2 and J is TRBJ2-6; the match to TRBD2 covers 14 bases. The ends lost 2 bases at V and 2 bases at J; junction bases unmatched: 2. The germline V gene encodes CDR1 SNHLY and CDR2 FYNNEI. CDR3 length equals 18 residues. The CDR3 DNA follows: TGTGCCAGCAGTGAACTGGGACTAGCGGGGGCTGGGGCCAACGTCCTGACTTTC. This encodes CASSELGLAGAGANVLTF.

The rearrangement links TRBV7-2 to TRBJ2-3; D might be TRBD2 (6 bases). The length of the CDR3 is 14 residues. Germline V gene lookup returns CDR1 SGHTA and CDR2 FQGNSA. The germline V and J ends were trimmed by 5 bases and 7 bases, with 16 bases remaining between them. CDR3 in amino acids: CASSATIGRYTQYF. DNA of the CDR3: TGTGCCAGCAGCGCGACAATAGGGAGGTATACGCAGTATTTT.

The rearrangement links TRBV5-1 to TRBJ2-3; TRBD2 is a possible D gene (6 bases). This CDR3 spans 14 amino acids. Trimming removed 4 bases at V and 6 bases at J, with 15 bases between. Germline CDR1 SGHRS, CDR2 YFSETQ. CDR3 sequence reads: CASSLAGNRDTQYF. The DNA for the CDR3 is TGCGCCAGCAGCCTCGCGGGGAATAGGGATACGCAGTATTTT. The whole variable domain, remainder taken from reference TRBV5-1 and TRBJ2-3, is KAGVTQTPRYLIKTRGQQVTLSCSPISGHRSVSWYQQTPGQGLQFLFEYFSETQRNKGNFPGRFSGRQFSNSRSEMNVSTLELGDSALYLCASSLAGNRDTQYFGPGTRLTVL.

As DNA, the CDR3 is TGTGCCACCTCAGACCCTGGGAGAGACACTGAAGCTTTCTTT. It specifies CATSDPGRDTEAFF. J is TRBJ1-1 and V is TRBV28; D uncertain. Deletions cut 10 bases from V and 3 bases from J, with 18 bases between. Germline V gives CDR1 MDHEN, CDR2 SYDVKM. This CDR3 has 14 amino acids.

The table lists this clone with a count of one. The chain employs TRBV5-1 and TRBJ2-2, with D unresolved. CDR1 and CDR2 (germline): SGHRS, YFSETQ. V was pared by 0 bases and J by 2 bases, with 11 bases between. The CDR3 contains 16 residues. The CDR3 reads CASSLAENFNTGELFF. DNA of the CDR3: TGCGCCAGCAGCTTGGCCGAGAACTTCAACACCGGGGAGCTGTTTTTT.

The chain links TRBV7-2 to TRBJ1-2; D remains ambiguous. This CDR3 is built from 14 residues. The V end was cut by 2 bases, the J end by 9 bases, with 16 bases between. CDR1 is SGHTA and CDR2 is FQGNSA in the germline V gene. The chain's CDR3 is CASSLYATSLSYTF. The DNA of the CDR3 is TGTGCCAGCAGCTTATATGCGACAAGTTTGAGCTACACCTTC.

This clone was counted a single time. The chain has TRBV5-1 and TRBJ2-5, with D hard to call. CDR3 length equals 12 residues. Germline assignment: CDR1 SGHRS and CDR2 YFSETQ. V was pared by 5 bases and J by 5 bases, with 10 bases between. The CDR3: CASRYDGETQYF. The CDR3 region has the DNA TGCGCCAGCAGGTACGACGGGGAGACCCAGTACTTC.

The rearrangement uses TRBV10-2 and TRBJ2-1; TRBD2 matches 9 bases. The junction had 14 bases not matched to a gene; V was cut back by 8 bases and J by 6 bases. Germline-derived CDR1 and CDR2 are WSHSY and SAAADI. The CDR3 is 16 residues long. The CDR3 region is CASARGGGAGFNEQFF. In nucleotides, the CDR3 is TGCGCCAGCGCCAGGGGCGGGGGGGCCGGTTTCAATGAGCAGTTCTTC.

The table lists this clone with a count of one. The CDR3 spells CASSIRQGAAGELFF. The CDR3 DNA sequence: TGTGCCAGCAGTATACGACAGGGGGCCGCCGGGGAGCTGTTTTTT. The chain has TRBV6-6 and TRBJ2-2, with 10 bases matching TRBD1. Germline values: CDR1 MNHNY, CDR2 SVGAGI (reference sequence). The CDR3 is 15 residues long. Unmatched junction bases numbered 6, after V lost 5 bases and J lost 6 bases.

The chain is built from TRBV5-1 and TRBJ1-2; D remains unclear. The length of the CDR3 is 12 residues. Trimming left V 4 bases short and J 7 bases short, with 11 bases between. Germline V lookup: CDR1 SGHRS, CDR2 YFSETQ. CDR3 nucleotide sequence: TGCGCCAGCAGCCCCTCTCGGGGTGGCTACACCTTC. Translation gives CASSPSRGGYTF.

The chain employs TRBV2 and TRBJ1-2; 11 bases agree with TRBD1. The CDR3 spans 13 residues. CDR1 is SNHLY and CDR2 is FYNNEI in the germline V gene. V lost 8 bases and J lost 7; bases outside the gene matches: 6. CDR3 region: CASFPDRGLGYTF. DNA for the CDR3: TGTGCCAGCTTTCCGGACAGGGGGCTTGGCTACACCTTC.

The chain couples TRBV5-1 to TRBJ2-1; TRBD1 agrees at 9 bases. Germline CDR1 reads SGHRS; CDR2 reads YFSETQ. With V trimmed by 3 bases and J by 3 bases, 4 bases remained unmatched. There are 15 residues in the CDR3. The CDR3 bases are TGCGCCAGCAGCTCGGGACAGGGAAACTACAATGAGCAGTTCTTC. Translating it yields CASSSGQGNYNEQFF.